Presented here are 31 T cell receptor beta chains from one specimen sequenced in a study of blood T cell repertoires in COVID-19 (dated by TCRdb to the early 2020s). The library was built by means of the immunoSEQ multiplex PCR assay. TCRdb holds this immuneACCESS table with in-frame rearrangements only. Some clones are missing; in checked studies, unresolved V genes explain under half, and the rest has no known cause. The sample contains 250,000 or so clones, approximately 90% of them found a single time. Roughly 9% of the sample is held by the ten biggest clonotypes. Specimen: PBMCs or T cells enriched from blood (not recorded which). The receptors shown here come from a man between 35 and 55 years old who had recovered from COVID-19.

The rearrangement joins TRBV4-3 to TRBJ2-7; 10 bases are a match to TRBD2. V shed 0 bases, J shed 5 bases, and the junction held 13 bases outside the gene matches. Germline V gives CDR1 LGHNA, CDR2 YSLEER. The CDR3 totals 18 residues. In nucleotides, the CDR3 is TGCGCCAGCAGCCAAGATGAACCCACTAGCGGGATAAGTAACGAGCAGTACTTC. The encoded protein is CASSQDEPTSGISNEQYF.

The J gene is TRBJ1-5, the V gene TRBV24-1; a possible D gene is TRBD1 (5 bases). The CDR3 length is 13 residues. V was pared by 6 bases and J by 4 bases, with 9 bases between. Per germline, CDR1 KGHDR and CDR2 SFDVKD. In nucleotides, the CDR3 is TGTGCCACCAGTTTGGGGGGAAATCAGCCCCAGCATTTT. Translation gives CATSLGGNQPQHF.

This clone appeared once. The chain is built from TRBV21-1 and TRBJ2-1; TRBD2, the D gene given by the table, was not confirmed from the DNA. TRBV21-1 is a listed pseudogene. There are 17 residues in the CDR3. The DNA for the CDR3 is TGTGCCAGCAGCCCCCGGGGGGGGTATCCGCGGCCCAATGAGCAGTTCTTC. Amino acid sequence: CASSPRGGYPRPNEQFF.

This clone was detected only a few times. This chain uses TRBV7-3 with TRBJ1-3; D is uncertain. This CDR3 contains 19 residues. Germline V gene sequence: CDR1 SGHTA, CDR2 FQGTGA. Trimming took off 2 bases at V and 0 bases at J, with 20 bases between the two ends. The CDR3 region has the DNA TGTGCCAGCAGCTTACTAGCGCCCGATACGCTTCACTCTGGAAACACCATATATTTT. The encoded protein is CASSLLAPDTLHSGNTIYF.

This clone has only one observation. The chain couples TRBV5-5 to TRBJ2-5, with 7 bases aligning to TRBD1. The CDR3 totals 15 residues. CDR1 is SGHKS and CDR2 is YYEKEE in the germline V gene (reference sequence). Trimming removed 3 bases from V and 4 bases from J; junction bases left unmatched: 9. The DNA for the CDR3 is TGTGCCAGCAGCTGGGGGACAGCTCGGGGAGAGACCCAGTACTTC. This codes for CASSWGTARGETQYF.

This sequence joins TRBV28 and TRBJ1-5; 7 bases agree with TRBD1. The CDR3 has 17 residues. Germline V CDR1 and CDR2: MDHEN, SYDVKM. J was trimmed by 0 bases and V by 6 bases; bases with no gene match: 11. The CDR3 spells CASRENRGRYSNQPQHF. CDR3 DNA: TGTGCCAGCAGAGAGAACAGGGGAAGATATAGCAATCAGCCCCAGCATTTT.

J is TRBJ2-1 and V is TRBV14; no reliable D call. The ends were cut back, 1 base at V and 3 bases at J, with 7 bases in the middle. The germline V gene encodes CDR1 SGHDN and CDR2 FVKESK. CDR3 length: 14 amino acids. CDR3 nucleotides: TGTGCCAGCAGCCAAGTGACTGGCTACAATGAGCAGTTCTTC. Amino acids: CASSQVTGYNEQFF.

The gene calls are TRBV7-2 and TRBJ2-2, with D possibly matching TRBD2 (5 bases). V was cut by 3 bases and J by 5 bases, with 16 bases left in between. This CDR3 has 16 residues. Germline CDR1 is SGHTA and CDR2 is FQGNSA. CDR3 sequence reads: CASSLRATRGTGELFF. CDR3 bases: TGTGCCAGCAGCTTGAGGGCTACCCGTGGGACCGGGGAGCTGTTTTTT.

For the CDR3, the DNA is TGTGCCAGCTTTTCGGGCTATGGCTACACCTTC. Translating it yields CASFSGYGYTF. V is TRBV6-5 and J is TRBJ1-2; D remains ambiguous. V shed 8 bases and J shed 4 bases, with 8 bases lying between them. The CDR3 is 11 residues long. Germline-derived CDR1 and CDR2 are MNHEY and SVGAGI.

V is TRBV5-1 and J is TRBJ2-1; possible D gene TRBD2, 5 bases. The CDR3 has 12 amino acids. Trimming stripped 5 bases from V and 9 bases from J, with 12 bases between. Germline V gene data show CDR1 as SGHRS and CDR2 as YFSETQ. CDR3 amino acids: CASRLRELEQFF. DNA of the CDR3: TGCGCCAGCAGACTCCGGGAACTTGAGCAGTTCTTC.

The V gene is TRBV7-8, the J gene TRBJ1-3; D unresolved. Trimming removed 4 bases at V and 0 bases at J, with 4 bases between. The CDR3 contains 13 residues. Per germline, CDR1 SGHVS and CDR2 FQNEAQ. In DNA form, the CDR3 reads TGTGCCAGCAGCTCCCACTCTGGAAACACCATATATTTT. Translation: CASSSHSGNTIYF.

The chain carries TRBV5-6 and TRBJ1-6; D gene unclear. Trimming removed 0 bases from V and 7 bases from J, with 11 bases in between. CDR1 and CDR2 (germline): SGHDT, YYEEEE. The CDR3 contains 15 residues. In DNA form, the CDR3 reads TGTGCCAGCAGCTTGGGAGGGTTGCGGAATTCACCCCTCCACTTT. As protein: CASSLGGLRNSPLHF. Supplemented by reference TRBV5-6 and TRBJ1-6, the full variable domain reads DAGVTQSPTHLIKTRGQQVTLRCSPKSGHDTVSWYQQALGQGPQFIFQYYEEEERQRGNFPDRFSGHQFPNYSSELNVNALLLGDSALYLCASSLGGLRNSPLHFGNGTRLTVT.

This clone showed up just once. V usage is TRBV9 and J usage is TRBJ1-4; no clear D gene. V was shortened by 0 bases and J by 5 bases, with 11 bases between the two germline ends. Germline V gives CDR1 SGDLS, CDR2 YYNGEE. CDR3 length: 15 residues. The CDR3 DNA reads TGTGCCAGCAGCGTAGGCGGGAGCCCGAATGAAAAACTGTTTTTT. Translating gives CASSVGGSPNEKLFF.

The gene calls are TRBV11-2 and TRBJ1-4; 7 bases match TRBD1. V shed 0 bases and J 7 bases; nucleotides not matched to a gene: 8. The CDR3 is made up of 16 amino acids. CDR1 is SGHAT, CDR2 FQNNGV, per germline. CDR3 protein: CASSLDLIGGSEKLFF. DNA of the CDR3: TGTGCCAGCAGCTTAGATCTGATAGGGGGCAGTGAAAAACTGTTTTTT. Combining the CDR3 with reference TRBV11-2 and TRBJ1-4 gives the whole variable domain EAGVAQSPRYKIIEKRQSVAFWCNPISGHATLYWYQQILGQGPKLLIQFQNNGVVDDSQLPKDRFSAERLKGVDSTLKIQPAKLEDSAVYLCASSLDLIGGSEKLFFGSGTQLSVL.

The V gene is TRBV12-3 or TRBV12-4, the J gene TRBJ2-7, with a possible D match to TRBD2 (5 bases). This CDR3 region has 13 residues. V lost 6 bases and J 2 bases, leaving 11 bases between the germline ends. This CDR3 reads CASRWTETYEQYF. CDR3 DNA: TGTGCCAGCAGGTGGACTGAAACCTACGAGCAGTACTTC.

The rearrangement joins TRBV27 to TRBJ2-3, with TRBD2 matching 14 bases. The CDR3 consists of 19 residues. CDR1 and CDR2 (germline): MNHEY, SMNVEV (reference sequence). The J segment lost 1 base and the V segment lost 7 bases, leaving 13 bases of the junction unmatched. CDR3 DNA sequence: TGTGCCAGCACTCCCCGACTAGCGGGAGGGTATTTCCGCACAGATACGCAGTATTTT. Its translation is CASTPRLAGGYFRTDTQYF.

J is TRBJ2-1 and V is TRBV13; 11 nucleotides line up with TRBD1. The length of the CDR3 is 14 residues. The ends lost 5 bases at V and 5 bases at J; junction bases unmatched: 2. From germline, CDR1 is PRHDT and CDR2 FYEKMQ (reference sequence). The CDR3 DNA sequence: TGTGCCAGCAGCATGGGACAGGGGGACAATGAGCAGTTCTTC. This sequence encodes CASSMGQGDNEQFF.

V is TRBV21-1 and J is TRBJ2-1; the table's D call of TRBD1 was not tested on the DNA. TRBV21-1 is a listed pseudogene. The CDR3 is 19 amino acids. Here the CDR3 DNA reads TGTGCCAGCACTTCAACTCCGGGACAGGGGGCGAAGTCCTACAATGAGCAGTTCTTC. The encoded protein is CASTSTPGQGAKSYNEQFF.

This chain connects TRBV4-2 to TRBJ2-5, with no clear D. Germline CDR1 reads LGHNA; CDR2 reads YNFKEQ. With 0 bases removed from V and 3 bases from J, the gap between germline ends came to 5 bases. The CDR3 totals 13 residues. The CDR3 DNA reads as TGTGCCAGCAGCCAAGATCGGGAAGAGACCCAGTACTTC. It yields the protein CASSQDREETQYF.

The rearrangement links TRBV5-1 to TRBJ2-7; D is perhaps TRBD2 (5 bases). The CDR3 runs 11 residues. The V end lost 3 bases, the J end lost 4 bases, and 5 bases lay between the germline ends. CDR1 and CDR2 (germline): SGHRS, YFSETQ. CDR3 DNA sequence: TGCGCCAGCAGCTGGAGGTACGAGCAGTACTTC. This encodes CASSWRYEQYF.

V and J are TRBV5-1 and TRBJ2-2, with D perhaps TRBD2 (6 bases). Between the trimmed V and J ends, which lost 3 bases and 2 bases, there was a span of 8 bases. The CDR3 runs 14 residues. CDR1 is SGHRS, CDR2 YFSETQ, per germline. CDR3 sequence (DNA): TGCGCCAGCAGCTCCGGGAGTAACACCGGGGAGCTGTTTTTT. Translating gives CASSSGSNTGELFF. Together with reference TRBV5-1 and TRBJ2-2, the CDR3 gives the full variable domain: KAGVTQTPRYLIKTRGQQVTLSCSPISGHRSVSWYQQTPGQGLQFLFEYFSETQRNKGNFPGRFSGRQFSNSRSEMNVSTLELGDSALYLCASSSGSNTGELFFGEGSRLTVL.

The gene calls are TRBV27 and TRBJ1-5; TRBD1 might be the D (5 bases). Trimming cost V 5 bases and J 0 bases, with 17 bases left between them. This CDR3 has 17 amino acids. The germline CDR1 and CDR2 sequences are MNHEY and SMNVEV (reference sequence). The DNA for the CDR3 is TGTGCCAGCAGTGGGGCAGGCTTGGGATATAGCAATCAGCCCCAGCATTTT. It yields the protein CASSGAGLGYSNQPQHF.

This chain links TRBV5-1 with TRBJ2-7; 8 bases align to TRBD1. The CDR3 length is 17 residues. Looked up from germline, CDR1 is SGHRS and CDR2 is YFSETQ. Trimming at V came to 2 bases and at J to 4 bases, leaving 14 bases not matched to a gene. CDR3 in DNA: TGCGCCAGCAGCTTAAAACTACCCGGACAGGGAACGTACGAGCAGTACTTC. The encoded protein is CASSLKLPGQGTYEQYF. The complete variable domain, with remaining parts taken from reference TRBV5-1 and TRBJ2-7, reads KAGVTQTPRYLIKTRGQQVTLSCSPISGHRSVSWYQQTPGQGLQFLFEYFSETQRNKGNFPGRFSGRQFSNSRSEMNVSTLELGDSALYLCASSLKLPGQGTYEQYFGPGTRLTVT.

V and J are TRBV19 and TRBJ1-1; 9 bases agree with TRBD1. CDR1 and CDR2 (germline): LNHDA, SQIVND (reference sequence). V lost 4 bases to trimming and J lost 2 bases; unmatched junction nucleotides: 8. The CDR3 totals 16 residues. For the CDR3, the DNA is TGTGCCAGTAGTAAGATGACAGGGGGACCTAACACTGAAGCTTTCTTT. Its protein is CASSKMTGGPNTEAFF.

The chain has TRBV7-3 and TRBJ2-3; 9 bases match TRBD2. CDR1 and CDR2 from the germline V gene are SGHTA and FQGTGA. The CDR3 loop spans 18 amino acids. V lost 4 bases to trimming and J lost 0 bases; unmatched junction nucleotides: 11. In DNA form, the CDR3 reads TGTGCCAGCAGCTCTAAAAGGGAGCGGGGGGAAAGCACAGATACGCAGTATTTT. It codes for CASSSKRERGESTDTQYF.

V and J are TRBV27 and TRBJ1-4; the D gene is possibly TRBD1 (6 bases). The germline V and J ends were trimmed by 6 bases and 4 bases, with 18 bases remaining between them. In germline, CDR1 is MNHEY, CDR2 SMNVEV (reference sequence). The CDR3 totals 16 residues. CDR3 amino acids: CASSLLGGGRNEKLFF. The CDR3 DNA follows: TGTGCCAGCAGCTTACTCGGGGGGGGCCGTAATGAAAAACTGTTTTTT.

V is TRBV6-2 or TRBV6-3 and J is TRBJ1-1, with D unresolved. The CDR3 is made up of 12 amino acids. Trimming removed 6 bases from V and 5 bases from J, with 10 bases in between. Germline CDR1 reads MNHEY; CDR2 reads SVGEGT. The CDR3 protein is CASSRQRTEAFF. CDR3 bases: TGTGCCAGCAGCAGACAAAGGACTGAAGCTTTCTTT.

The rearrangement uses TRBV10-3 and TRBJ2-7; weak D call: TRBD1 (7 bases). Germline CDR1 and CDR2: ENHRY and SYGVKD. The CDR3 covers 15 residues. The ends were cut back, 6 bases at V and 3 bases at J, with 18 bases in the middle. The CDR3 coding sequence is TGTGCCATCAGCCCCGACAGGGAGGAGCGCTACGAGCAGTACTTC. It is translated as CAISPDREERYEQYF.

The genes are TRBV3-1 (or the pseudogene TRBV3-2) and TRBJ1-3; no definite D call. Trimming removed 4 bases at V and 0 bases at J, with 10 bases between. The CDR3 sequence is 15 residues long. Germline values: CDR1 LGHDT, CDR2 YNNKEL (reference sequence). CDR3 region: CASSRQKSSGNTIYF. As DNA, the CDR3 is TGTGCCAGCAGCCGTCAAAAGAGCTCTGGAAACACCATATATTTT.

This clone has only a few counts. J is TRBJ2-7 and V is TRBV7-3; D might be TRBD2 (5 bases). The CDR3 has 15 amino acids. In germline, CDR1 is SGHTA, CDR2 FQGTGA. Deletions cut 4 bases from V and 0 bases from J, with 13 bases between. The CDR3 protein is CASSSDGSGSYEQYF. The CDR3 DNA reads TGTGCCAGCAGCTCCGATGGAAGCGGCTCCTACGAGCAGTACTTC.

This clone was recorded only once. The chain carries TRBV30 and TRBJ2-7; tentatively, D is TRBD1 (6 bases). The V end was cut by 6 bases, the J end by 3 bases, with 9 bases between. The CDR3 extends over 11 amino acids. Germline V lookup: CDR1 GTSNPN, CDR2 SVGIG (reference sequence). CDR3 protein: CACAQGYEQYF. The CDR3 DNA is TGTGCCTGCGCACAGGGCTACGAGCAGTACTTC.